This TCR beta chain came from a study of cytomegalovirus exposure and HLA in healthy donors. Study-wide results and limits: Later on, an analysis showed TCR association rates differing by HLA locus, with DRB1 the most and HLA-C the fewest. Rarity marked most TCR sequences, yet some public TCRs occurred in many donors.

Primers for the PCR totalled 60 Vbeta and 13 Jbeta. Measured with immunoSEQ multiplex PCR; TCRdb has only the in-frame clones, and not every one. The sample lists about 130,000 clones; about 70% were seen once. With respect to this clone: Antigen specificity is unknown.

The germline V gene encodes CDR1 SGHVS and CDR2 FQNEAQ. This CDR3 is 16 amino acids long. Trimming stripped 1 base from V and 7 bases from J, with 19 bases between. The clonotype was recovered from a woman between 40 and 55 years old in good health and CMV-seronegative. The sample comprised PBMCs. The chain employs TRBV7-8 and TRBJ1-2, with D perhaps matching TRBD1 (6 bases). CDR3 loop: CASSLGGVEQGRGYTF. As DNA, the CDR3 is TGTGCCAGCAGCTTAGGAGGGGTGGAACAGGGACGTGGCTACACCTTC.